Here is one T cell receptor beta chain with its context. As yet, its antigen is unknown. Graves' hyperthyroidism showing no ophthalmopathy progression within 18 months was considered stable. Patients aged 18 to 65 had newly diagnosed hyperthyroidism of under 2 months' duration. Any patient presenting with uncontrolled infection, other autoimmune disease, pregnancy or lactation was left out. The data were taken from a study of T cells in Graves' hyperthyroidism and ophthalmopathy. Germline-derived CDR1 and CDR2 are SGHDT and YYEEEE. The CDR3 is 13 amino acids. V dropped 0 bases and J dropped 2 bases, with 5 bases sitting between them. There were TCR beta CDR3 regions amplified from RNA transcripts. First-round RT-PCR targeting the TCR CDR3 was performed with the HTBI primer set. TCRdb ran MiXCR on the multiplex PCR reads and lists one entry per CDR3 protein. Here the sample spans 550,000 to 800,000 distinct CDR3 sequences, roughly 15% being singletons.

Study-wide points: Patients with ophthalmopathy were separated from those with stable hyperthyroidism by a 13 V-J model.

Source material: blood. The receptor was derived from a young man with Graves' hyperthyroidism. The rearrangement links TRBV5-6 to TRBJ1-2; the D is unclear. CDR3 amino acids: CASSLGYNYGYTF. CDR3 sequence (DNA): TGTGCCAGCAGCTTGGGCTACAACTATGGCTACACCTTC.